This T cell receptor beta chain was identified in a study of breast tumors, draining lymph nodes, adjacent tissues. Study-wide results and caveats: Tumors had less TCR diversity than lymph nodes, more than nontumor tissue.

In TCRdb, the multiplex PCR reads were re-called with MiXCR into one record per CDR3 protein. The data hold over 200,000 distinct CDR3 sequences, with about 30% observed a single time. As for this clonotype: Its antigen is not identified.

There are 12 residues in the CDR3. The germline V gene has CDR1 MNHNS and CDR2 SASEGT. Trimming shortened V by 6 bases and J by 5 bases, and 10 bases separated the two germline ends. The lymph nodes were axillary draining lymph nodes from breast cancer patients. The origin of this receptor is a female donor with breast cancer. Some clones in this sample may be carry-over from other donors' samples. The chain employs TRBV6-1 and TRBJ2-5; D unresolved. What was sequenced was axillary lymph node tissue. The CDR3 DNA follows: TGTGCCAGCAGCCAAGGGCATGAGACCCAGTACTTC. Translation: CASSQGHETQYF.